The sequence of this T cell receptor beta chain was determined in a study of T-cell reconstitution after alpha-beta-depleted transplantation in children. As to this clonotype: Antigen unknown.

Study findings and constraints: Surviving thymic progenitors and recipient T cells were the source of high TCRbeta diversity at day 60 in some patients. At the one-year point after transplant, T-cell counts and TCRbeta diversity were found to come mostly from T cells that had been newly produced. Expanded clones from the graft, numbering several hundred, reportedly supplied alpha-beta T cells about two months after transplant.

The library targeted TCRbeta and was prepared with unique molecular identifiers. One entry per CDR3 protein results from TCRdb running MiXCR on the PCR reads. The sample records around 580,000 distinct CDR3 sequences, roughly 24% being singletons. The clonotype originates from a boy younger than two who had a stem cell transplant for acute myeloid leukemia, so the T cells may come from the graft donor. Sequenced material: PBMCs, mostly from graft donor cells, taken 360 days after TCRalphabeta/CD19-depleted stem cell transplant.

CDR3 region: CASRSTGGQETQYF. The CDR3 nucleotides are TGTGCCAGCAGATCTACAGGGGGTCAAGAGACCCAGTACTTC. This rearrangement joins TRBV27 to TRBJ2-5, with 8 bases aligning to TRBD1. This CDR3 has 14 amino acids. The ends lost 6 bases at V and 2 bases at J; junction bases unmatched: 5. Germline V CDR1 and CDR2: MNHEY, SMNVEV (reference sequence).